One sample yielded the 3 T cell receptor beta chains listed below, sequenced in a study of vaccination and CD4 T cells after COVID-19. Regarding treatment: roughly 10-day PBMC culture with coronavirus spike peptide pools or control peptides (ViraFEST assay). CD4+ T cells of the unexposed donor were collected before the COVID-19 pandemic (2011-2018). Cultured CD4+ T cell DNA underwent sequencing with the Oncomine TCR Beta short-read assay. Extraction of genomic DNA was performed on cultured CD4+ T cells. Using its own MiXCR run on the PCR reads, TCRdb lists one record per CDR3 protein. The data show about 11,000 distinct CDR3 sequences, about 29% seen once. Their target antigens are unknown. The sequenced material came from CD4+ T cells from blood, cultured in vitro. These receptors came from a human donor in good health.

This clonotype was picked up a small number of times. The chain employs TRBV7-9 and TRBJ1-2, with D perhaps TRBD1 (5 bases). The CDR3 extends over 16 amino acids. V was clipped by 5 bases and J by 0 bases, with 16 bases between them. The V gene's germline CDR1 is SEHNR and CDR2 FQNEAQ (reference sequence). The CDR3 DNA sequence: TGTGCCAGCAGCCCACATTCGGGACGGACTAACTATGGCTACACCTTC. Translating gives CASSPHSGRTNYGYTF.

This clonotype turned up a few times. The chain links TRBV7-9 to TRBJ2-7; weak D call: TRBD1 (6 bases). Trimming removed 0 bases at V and 9 bases at J, with 12 bases between. Per the germline V gene, CDR1 is SEHNR and CDR2 is FQNEAQ (reference sequence). This CDR3 is 13 amino acids long. Here the CDR3 DNA reads TGTGCCAGCAGCTTAGCGGGGGCACAGGGGCAGTACTTC. Translating gives CASSLAGAQGQYF.

This chain uses TRBV2 with TRBJ2-1, with D possibly being TRBD1 (5 bases). CDR3 length equals 15 residues. Trimming removed 3 bases from V and 1 base from J, with 10 bases in between. Germline CDR1 is SNHLY and CDR2 is FYNNEI. The CDR3 loop reads CASSDGQGSYNEQFF. CDR3 in DNA: TGTGCCAGCAGTGATGGGCAGGGTTCCTACAATGAGCAGTTCTTC.